What follows describes a single T cell receptor beta chain. Its antigen has not been determined. Per-base qualities were not stored, and no clone one base away is much larger. The healthy controls were 30 to 45 blood donors, and the buffy coats of these donors were supplied by the Finnish Red Cross blood service. All TCR-sequenced material derived from peripheral blood: patient blood samples and healthy donor buffy coats. Ficoll-Hypaque gradient centrifugation was used to isolate peripheral blood mononuclear cells. For the healthy controls, CD4+ cells were obtained from buffy coats by magnetic purification. The Gentra Puregene Cell and Tissue kit was used to extract genomic DNA, and a Qubit 2.0 fluorometer was used to measure the amount of genomic DNA. The source of the sample is a study of STAT5B mutations in CD4+ large granular lymphocyte leukemia (dated 2022 in TCRdb). In terms of the full investigation: Among the healthy controls, the CDR3 'QG' motif was associated with a particular HLA allele. The study compared the TCRbeta repertoires of patients with CD4+ T-cell large granular lymphocyte leukemia against the TCRbeta repertoires of healthy blood donors. Flow cytometry on FACSCanto II or FACSVerse showed that the purified fractions were more than 95% pure among lymphocytes. Results the study describes overall, beyond this receptor: Each patient's main leukemic clonotypes were private, but about a quarter of these clonotypes showed up at low frequency in the non-leukemic repertoires of other patients. Greater clonality appeared to be present in CD4-sorted patient repertoires than in healthy CD4+ repertoires, and the difference was retained after the putative leukemic clones were removed. The data were not HLA-matched, and the relatively small sample size could explain the higher clonality seen in CD4+ compared with CD8+ T-LGLL. TRBV06-family usage was enriched among the top patient clones (8/27) compared with healthy controls (2/35).

The germline V gene (reference sequence) specifies MNHEY as CDR1 and SMNVEV as CDR2. V loses 5 bases at its end and J loses 7 bases; junction bases beyond the gene matches: 7. CDR3 length: 13 amino acids, cysteine to phenylalanine. The only DNA kept is the CDR3, 39 bases in frame from the first base. The immunoSEQ assay at survey resolution was used to sequence TCRbeta rearrangements from genomic DNA. The paper's data handling went like this. In the TCR sequencing data, the smallest productive clonotype frequency that could be detected was 2.59 x 10-5. Only productive TCRbeta rearrangements, defined as complete and in-frame sequences, were included in the analyses. Clonality for each sample was calculated as Simpson clonality in the immunoSEQ Analyzer version 3.0. Clones were categorized by frequency as very rare, small, medium, large (1-20%) or hyperexpanded (>20%). OLGA 1.2.3 estimated generation probabilities, VDJtools produced V-gene circos plots, VDJdb was queried for specificities, and GLIPH identified CDR3 motifs. The clones in this table, taken by TCRdb from immuneACCESS, are in-frame only. Not every clone is retained; where verified, under half of the shortfall comes from an unresolved V gene, and the cause of the rest is unknown. V, J and clone size were drawn from that table, and D and trimming were deduced from the DNA. The sample table records 30,000 or so clones; about four fifths of these occur just once. The top ten constitute over 3% of the sample.

Rearrangement joined TRBV27 to TRBJ1-2; TRBD1 lines up with 7 middle nucleotides. The sample comprised CD4+ T cells from blood buffy coats. The TCR sequence derives from a human donor in good health. CDR3 loop: CASSPEGAGGYTF. DNA sequence: TGTGCCAGCAGTCCAGAGGGGGCCGGTGGCTACACCTTC.